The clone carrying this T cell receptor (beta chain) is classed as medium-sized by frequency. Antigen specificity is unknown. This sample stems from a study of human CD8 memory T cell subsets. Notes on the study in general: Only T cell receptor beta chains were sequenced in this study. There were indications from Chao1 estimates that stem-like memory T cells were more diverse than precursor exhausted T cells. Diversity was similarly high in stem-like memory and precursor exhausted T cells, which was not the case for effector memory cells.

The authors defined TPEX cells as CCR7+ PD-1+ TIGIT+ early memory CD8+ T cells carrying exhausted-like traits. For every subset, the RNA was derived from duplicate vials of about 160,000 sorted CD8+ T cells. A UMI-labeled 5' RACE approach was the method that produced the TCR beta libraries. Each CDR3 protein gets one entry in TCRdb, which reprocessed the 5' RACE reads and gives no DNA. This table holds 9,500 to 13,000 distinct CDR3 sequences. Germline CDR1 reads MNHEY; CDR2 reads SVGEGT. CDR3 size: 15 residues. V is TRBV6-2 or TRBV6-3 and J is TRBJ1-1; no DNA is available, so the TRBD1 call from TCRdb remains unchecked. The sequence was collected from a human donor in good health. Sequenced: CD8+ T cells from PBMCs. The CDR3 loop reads CASRFPTGRTTEAFF.